A selection of T cell receptor beta chains follows, all from one sample in a study of regulatory T cells in long-lasting Graves disease. TCRdb called the multiplex PCR reads again in MiXCR, with one record for every CDR3 protein. The data contain about 430,000 distinct CDR3 sequences, about 21% of them seen just once; the ten biggest clones take up approximately 14%. The specimen comprised peripheral blood mononuclear cells (PBMCs), sampled when the disease was refractory, from a patient treated with antithyroid drugs. The receptors were sampled from a female donor with Graves disease. CDR3s include the opening cysteine and the closing phenylalanine or tryptophan. D genes are given only for firm matches. For some rows the clone size is stated as once, few or many, or as a class when expanded; others skip it.

j_gene	len	v_gene	d_gene	abundance	CDR3nt	CDR3aa
TRBJ2-7	13	TRBV2	NA	few	TGTGCCAGCAGGACAGAGGTGACCGGGGGGCAGTACTTC	CASRTEVTGGQYF
TRBJ1-1	13	TRBV29-1	NA	many	TGCAGCGTTGAGAGGGGGGTAGACACTGAAGCTTTCTTT	CSVERGVDTEAFF
TRBJ2-2	16	TRBV20-1	NA	many	TGCAGTGCTAGAGATGGGGGGCAGATGAACACCGGGGAGCTGTTTTTT	CSARDGGQMNTGELFF
TRBJ1-6	14	TRBV20-1	NA	NA	TGCAGTGCTAGAGGACAGGCCGATAATTCACCCCTCCACTTT	CSARGQADNSPLHF
TRBJ2-7	13	TRBV10-2	NA	many	TGCGCCAGCAAGTTGGCAGGGGTCTACGAGCAGTACTTC	CASKLAGVYEQYF
TRBJ2-4	19	TRBV15	NA	NA	TGTGCCACCAGCAGAGGGGGGGAGATACTTTTTGGGACCAAAAACATTCAGTACTTC	CATSRGGEILFGTKNIQYF
TRBJ2-3	16	TRBV20-1	TRBD2	NA	TGCAGTGCTAGAGATCGACCGGGACTAGCGGGAGGGGGGCAGTATTTT	CSARDRPGLAGGGQYF
TRBJ2-5	15	TRBV4-2	TRBD2	NA	TGTGCCAGCAGCCAGGGGGGAGGGGAGGTGGGGACCCAGTACTTC	CASSQGGGEVGTQYF
TRBJ2-7	13	TRBV27	NA	many	TGTGCCAGCAGTTTTTCGGTGGCAGGCGAGCAGTACTTC	CASSFSVAGEQYF
TRBJ2-6	23	TRBV6-1	NA	few	TGTGCCAGCAGTGAAGCGCCCTATGGGAATTGGGACCGCATATCCTCTGGGGCCAACGTCCTGACTTTC	CASSEAPYGNWDRISSGANVLTF
TRBJ2-7	14	TRBV5-1	TRBD1	many	TGCGCCAGCAGCTTTGGACAGGGAGCCCACGAGCAGTACTTC	CASSFGQGAHEQYF
TRBJ2-1	16	TRBV5-1	TRBD2	NA	TGCGCCAGCAGCTTGGAAGGGACTAGCAGCCACAATGAGCAGTTCTTC	CASSLEGTSSHNEQFF